The 26 T cell receptor beta chains listed next were all sequenced from one sample in a study of T cell clonotyping in hematopoietic cell transplantation. Here immunoSEQ multiplex PCR was the method, and the copy in TCRdb shows in-frame clones only, minus some. The sample contains about 12,000 clones, over 75% of which appear only once. Sequenced sample: peripheral blood mononuclear cells. The receptors derive from a man aged 25-45 years in good health. Some clones in this sample may be carry-over from other donors' samples.

The V call is TRBV7-6, the J call TRBJ1-5; TRBD1 agrees at 8 bases. Per germline, CDR1 SGHVS and CDR2 FNYEAQ. V was pared by 2 bases and J by 4 bases, with 4 bases of the junction left unmatched. The CDR3 length is 15 residues. The CDR3 DNA reads as TGTGCCAGCAGCTTATGGACAGGGCCTAATCAGCCCCAGCATTTT. This translates into CASSLWTGPNQPQHF.

The V and J genes are TRBV4-1 and TRBJ1-3, with D unresolved. Trimming shortened V by 5 bases and J by 1 base, and 12 bases separated the two germline ends. CDR3 length: 15 amino acids. Germline V gene sequence: CDR1 MGHRA, CDR2 YSYEKL. CDR3 coding DNA: TGCGCCAGCAGCTCCCGGTTTGGGTCTGGAAACACCATATATTTT. Protein product: CASSSRFGSGNTIYF.

The CDR3 DNA follows: TGTGCCAGCAGTCTCATGGATGGCAATCAGCCCCAGCATTTT. It specifies CASSLMDGNQPQHF. The rearrangement uses TRBV9 and TRBJ1-5; D unresolved. The germline V and J ends were trimmed by 5 bases and 2 bases, with 11 bases remaining between them. This CDR3 comprises 14 residues. The germline V gene has CDR1 SGDLS and CDR2 YYNGEE.

The CDR3 DNA reads as TGTGCCAGCAGCCTGGGGGGGCCAACAGAGACCCAGTACTTC. Its protein is CASSLGGPTETQYF. The chain links TRBV11-3 to TRBJ2-5; the D gene is possibly TRBD2 (7 bases). The V end lost 5 bases, the J end lost 4 bases, and 14 bases lay between the germline ends. Per germline, CDR1 SGHNT and CDR2 YENEEA. This CDR3 spans 14 amino acids.

The V call is TRBV25-1, the J call TRBJ1-2; TRBD1 aligns across 7 bases. Trimming at V came to 1 base and at J to 0 bases, leaving 2 bases not matched to a gene. Germline-derived CDR1 and CDR2 are MGHDK and SYGVNS. The CDR3 consists of 15 residues. The CDR3: CASSESGTANYGYTF. The CDR3 DNA follows: TGTGCCAGCAGTGAATCGGGGACAGCTAACTATGGCTACACCTTC.

The V call is TRBV9, the J call TRBJ1-1; no clear D. CDR3 length: 14 amino acids. CDR1 is SGDLS and CDR2 is YYNGEE in the germline V gene. V was clipped by 3 bases and J by 3 bases, with 12 bases between them. The CDR3 DNA reads TGTGCCAGCAGCGGCCCCGCTAGGGACACTGAAGCTTTCTTT. Amino acids: CASSGPARDTEAFF.

The chain is built from TRBV27 and TRBJ1-2; no clear D gene. The V gene's germline CDR1 is MNHEY and CDR2 SMNVEV (reference sequence). The V end lost 5 bases, the J end lost 0 bases, and 16 bases lay between the germline ends. The CDR3 length is 16 residues. The CDR3 DNA follows: TGTGCCAGCAGTCCGACCGCACAAGAAGCTAACTATGGCTACACCTTC. The encoded protein is CASSPTAQEANYGYTF.

In this sample, this clone turned up once. This rearrangement joins TRBV6-1 to TRBJ2-7; 13 bases agree with TRBD2. The CDR3 contains 14 residues. CDR1 is MNHNS and CDR2 is SASEGT in the germline V gene. V shed 7 bases, J shed 7 bases, and the junction held 7 bases outside the gene matches. DNA of the CDR3: TGTGCCAGCAAAGGACTAGCGGGAGCGGGGGAGCAGTACTTC. It encodes CASKGLAGAGEQYF.

The chain has TRBV12-5 and TRBJ2-1; D is possibly TRBD1 or TRBD2 (7 bases each). CDR1 and CDR2 (germline): LGHNT, FRNRAP. The ends were cut back, 5 bases at V and 6 bases at J, with 26 bases in the middle. The CDR3 extends over 18 amino acids. The DNA of the CDR3 is TGTGCTAGTGGTCCCATACGGGGGGCGGGGACAGCATTCAATGAGCAGTTCTTC. Amino acids: CASGPIRGAGTAFNEQFF.

V gene TRBV5-4 combines with J gene TRBJ2-6, with TRBD2 as a possible D gene (7 bases). V was shortened by 7 bases and J by 2 bases, with 19 bases between the two germline ends. This CDR3 is 17 amino acids long. The germline gives CDR1 SGHNT, CDR2 YYREEE (reference sequence). The CDR3 reads CASGPGEGRAGANVLTF. CDR3 bases: TGTGCCAGCGGACCAGGGGAGGGTAGGGCTGGGGCCAACGTCCTGACTTTC.

This clone was detected a few times. In DNA form, the CDR3 reads TGCGCCGGGTACAGCGATCAGCCCCAGCATTTT. Protein product: CAGYSDQPQHF. The rearrangement joins TRBV23-1 to TRBJ1-5; D is uncertain. Being an ORF, TRBV23-1 has a function that is uncertain. The V and J ends lost 11 bases and 5 bases respectively, with 10 bases between them. The CDR3 spans 11 residues.

The gene calls are TRBV5-1 and TRBJ2-5; 7 positions agree with TRBD1. Trimming took 5 bases from V and 1 from J; bases not matched to a gene: 2. The germline CDR1 and CDR2 sequences are SGHRS and YFSETQ. This CDR3 contains 13 residues. CDR3 region: CASSRDSQETQYF. The CDR3 bases are TGCGCCAGCAGTCGGGACAGCCAAGAGACCCAGTACTTC.

The chain carries TRBV7-2 and TRBJ1-2; D is uncertain. Trimming stripped 1 base from V and 2 bases from J, with 8 bases between. The CDR3 totals 14 residues. CDR1 is SGHTA and CDR2 is FQGNSA in the germline V gene. For the CDR3, the DNA is TGTGCCAGCAGCTTAGACGGGATGAACTATGGCTACACCTTC. Translation: CASSLDGMNYGYTF.

The rearrangement uses TRBV14 and TRBJ2-1, with TRBD2 as a possible D gene (5 bases). CDR3 size: 19 residues. Germline values: CDR1 SGHDN, CDR2 FVKESK. V gave up 0 bases and J gave up 0 bases, with 18 bases separating them. CDR3 nucleotide sequence: TGTGCCAGCAGCCAAGATCTGTCCAGGACTTACCCCTCCTACAATGAGCAGTTCTTC. Translation: CASSQDLSRTYPSYNEQFF.

V and J are TRBV11-1 and TRBJ1-1; no clear D. This CDR3 is 14 amino acids long. Trimming took off 1 base at V and 0 bases at J, with 6 bases between the two ends. Germline V lookup: CDR1 SGHAT, CDR2 FQDESV (reference sequence). In nucleotides, the CDR3 is TGTGCCAGCAGCTTAGTGCAGGTGAACACTGAAGCTTTCTTT. As protein: CASSLVQVNTEAFF.

The rearrangement joins TRBV7-2 to TRBJ1-1, with unresolved D. CDR3 length equals 13 residues. The ends were cut back, 2 bases at V and 11 bases at J, with 15 bases in the middle. CDR1 and CDR2 (germline): SGHTA, FQGNSA. CDR3 protein: CASSLFAGSVAFF. The CDR3 DNA follows: TGTGCCAGCAGCTTATTTGCGGGCTCGGTGGCTTTCTTT.

The chain recombines TRBV5-4 with TRBJ2-5; D might be TRBD1 (6 bases). The CDR3 is 13 residues long. Trimming removed 3 bases from V and 2 bases from J, with 8 bases in between. Germline V lookup: CDR1 SGHNT, CDR2 YYREEE (reference sequence). The CDR3 coding sequence is TGTGCCAGCAGCTCTGGACAGCAAGAGACCCAGTACTTC. Translated, it gives CASSSGQQETQYF.

This chain links TRBV11-2 with TRBJ1-1, with D possibly TRBD1 on 6 matching bases. The CDR3 runs 13 residues. The germline V gene encodes CDR1 SGHAT and CDR2 FQNNGV. V lost 5 bases, J lost 11 bases, and 18 bases lay in between. The CDR3 loop is CASSVGGRGHAFF. In DNA, the CDR3 is TGTGCCAGCAGCGTAGGGGGACGGGGCCACGCTTTCTTT. Together with reference TRBV11-2 and TRBJ1-1, the CDR3 gives the full variable domain: EAGVAQSPRYKIIEKRQSVAFWCNPISGHATLYWYQQILGQGPKLLIQFQNNGVVDDSQLPKDRFSAERLKGVDSTLKIQPAKLEDSAVYLCASSVGGRGHAFFGQGTRLTVV.

This chain uses TRBV5-4 with TRBJ2-1, with D perhaps given as TRBD1 or TRBD2 (5 bases each). The CDR3 has 15 amino acids. Per the germline V gene, CDR1 is SGHNT and CDR2 is YYREEE (reference sequence). Trimming shortened V by 4 bases and J by 7 bases, and 18 bases separated the two germline ends. Here the CDR3 reads CASSRDLPHGNEQFF. The CDR3 DNA reads as TGTGCCAGCAGCCGGGACCTACCGCATGGGAATGAGCAGTTCTTC.

This chain joins TRBV5-8 and TRBJ2-3; D call uncertain. Trimming stripped 0 bases from V and 4 bases from J, with 12 bases between. CDR3 length: 15 amino acids. Germline loops: CDR1 SGHTS, CDR2 YDEGEE. The CDR3 loop reads CASSLAKGWADTQYF. The DNA of the CDR3 is TGTGCCAGCAGCTTGGCCAAGGGCTGGGCAGATACGCAGTATTTT. Drawing the rest from reference TRBV5-8 and TRBJ2-3, the complete variable domain is EAGVTQSPTHLIKTRGQQATLRCSPISGHTSVYWYQQALGLGLQFLLWYDEGEERNRGNFPPRFSGRQFPNYSSELNVNALELEDSALYLCASSLAKGWADTQYFGPGTRLTVL.

CDR3 region: CASSLRSPGQNTGELFF. Written as DNA, the CDR3 is TGCGCCAGCAGCTTGAGGTCTCCGGGACAGAACACCGGGGAGCTGTTTTTT. The chain recombines TRBV5-1 with TRBJ2-2, with D possibly matching TRBD1 (6 bases). The CDR3 consists of 17 residues. Germline CDR1 and CDR2: SGHRS and YFSETQ. V dropped 1 base and J dropped 1 base, with 14 bases sitting between them.

The chain couples TRBV14 to TRBJ2-5, with 14 bases lining up with TRBD2. Per germline, CDR1 SGHDN and CDR2 FVKESK. The CDR3 consists of 21 residues. V lost 0 bases, J lost 4 bases, and 16 bases stayed unmatched. In nucleotides, the CDR3 is TGTGCCAGCAGCCAAGACACCAAGGGACTAGCGGGAGTAAAAGGGCGAGAGACCCAGTACTTC. Protein product: CASSQDTKGLAGVKGRETQYF. Full variable domain (rest looked up from reference TRBV14 and TRBJ2-5): EAGVTQFPSHSVIEKGQTVTLRCDPISGHDNLYWYRRVMGKEIKFLLHFVKESKQDESGMPNNRFLAERTGGTYSTLKVQPAELEDSGVYFCASSQDTKGLAGVKGRETQYFGPGTRLLVL.

The chain has TRBV9 and TRBJ2-2, with TRBD1 matching 8 bases. The length of the CDR3 is 17 residues. The junction had 14 bases not matched to a gene; V was cut back by 3 bases and J by 7 bases. Per germline, CDR1 SGDLS and CDR2 YYNGEE. The chain's CDR3 is CASSALRQGSYVGELFF. DNA for the CDR3: TGTGCCAGCAGCGCCCTCCGACAGGGGAGTTATGTCGGGGAGCTGTTTTTT.

The chain carries TRBV5-1 and TRBJ2-7, with TRBD2 identical over 8 bases. This CDR3 region has 15 residues. The germline CDR1 and CDR2 sequences are SGHRS and YFSETQ. Unmatched junction bases numbered 4, after V lost 2 bases and J lost 0 bases. CDR3 sequence: CASSFGGTSSYEQYF. The CDR3 region has the DNA TGCGCCAGCAGCTTCGGAGGGACTAGCTCCTACGAGCAGTACTTC.

The chain is built from TRBV11-2 and TRBJ2-7; 10 bases are shared with TRBD2. Germline CDR1 reads SGHAT; CDR2 reads FQNNGV. Trimming took 1 base from V and 2 from J; bases not matched to a gene: 2. This CDR3 contains 15 residues. The DNA for the CDR3 is TGTGCCAGCAGCTTAGTAGCGGGAGGTCCCTACGAGCAGTACTTC. It encodes CASSLVAGGPYEQYF.

The chain is built from TRBV7-3 and TRBJ2-5; no clear D gene. Germline V gene sequence: CDR1 SGHTA, CDR2 FQGTGA. The V end lost 5 bases, the J end lost 4 bases, and 11 bases lay between the germline ends. The CDR3 is 13 residues long. In DNA form, the CDR3 reads TGTGCCAGCAGCCCGTCCCGAGGAGAGACCCAGTACTTC. The encoded protein is CASSPSRGETQYF.